This entry describes one T cell receptor (beta chain). Its antigen is as yet unknown. The PCR ran on 60 Vbeta and 13 Jbeta primers. The assay was immunoSEQ multiplex PCR, and TCRdb's table has in-frame clones only and misses some. The profile shows approximately 110,000 clones, approximately 15% of them singletons. This sample is drawn from a study of cytomegalovirus exposure and HLA in healthy donors. Whole-study findings and limits: TRBV6-2, TRBV6-3 and some other V segments were unresolvable in 87-base-pair reads.

The CDR3 covers 13 residues. Trimming cost V 7 bases and J 7 bases, with 13 bases left between them. The germline V gene has CDR1 MNHEY and CDR2 SVGAGI. This chain links TRBV6-5 with TRBJ2-2; D is possibly TRBD2 (6 bases). The sample comprised PBMCs. The sequence came from a woman aged 18-29 years in good health and CMV-seronegative. The CDR3 nucleotides read TGTGCCAGCACGAGGCGGGACGGCGGGGAGCTGTTTTTT. As protein: CASTRRDGGELFF.